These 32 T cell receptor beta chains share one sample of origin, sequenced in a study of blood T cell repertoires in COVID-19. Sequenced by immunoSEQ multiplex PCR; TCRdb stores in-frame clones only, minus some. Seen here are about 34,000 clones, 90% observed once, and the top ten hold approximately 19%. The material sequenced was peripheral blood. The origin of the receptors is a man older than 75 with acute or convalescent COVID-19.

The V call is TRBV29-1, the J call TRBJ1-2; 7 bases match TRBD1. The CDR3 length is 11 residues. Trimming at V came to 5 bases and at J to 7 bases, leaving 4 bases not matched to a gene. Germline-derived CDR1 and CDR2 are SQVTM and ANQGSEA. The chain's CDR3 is CSVQTGTGYTF. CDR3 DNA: TGCAGCGTTCAGACAGGGACTGGCTACACCTTC.

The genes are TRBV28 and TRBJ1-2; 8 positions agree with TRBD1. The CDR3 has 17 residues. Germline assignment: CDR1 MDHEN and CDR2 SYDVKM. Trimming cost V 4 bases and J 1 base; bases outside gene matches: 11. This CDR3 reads CASSSGQGARVNYGYTF. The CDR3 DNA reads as TGTGCCAGCAGTTCTGGACAGGGCGCCCGGGTTAACTATGGCTACACCTTC.

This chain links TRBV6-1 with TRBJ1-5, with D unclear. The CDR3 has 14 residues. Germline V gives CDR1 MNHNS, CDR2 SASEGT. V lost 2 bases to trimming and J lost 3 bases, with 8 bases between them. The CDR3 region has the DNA TGTGCCAGCAGTGAAAGCGGGTACAATCAGCCCCAGCATTTT. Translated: CASSESGYNQPQHF.

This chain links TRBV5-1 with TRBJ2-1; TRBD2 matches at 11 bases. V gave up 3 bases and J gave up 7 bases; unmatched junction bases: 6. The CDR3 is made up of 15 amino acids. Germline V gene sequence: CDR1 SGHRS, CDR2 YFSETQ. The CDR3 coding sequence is TGCGCCAGCAGCTGGAGTAGCGGGGGGGTAAATGAGCAGTTCTTC. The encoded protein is CASSWSSGGVNEQFF.

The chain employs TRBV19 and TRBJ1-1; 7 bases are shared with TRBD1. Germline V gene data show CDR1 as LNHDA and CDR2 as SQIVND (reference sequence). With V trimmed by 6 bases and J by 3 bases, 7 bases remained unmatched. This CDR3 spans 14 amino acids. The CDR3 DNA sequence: TGTGCCAGTAGCCCCCGGGACAGCTACACTGAAGCTTTCTTT. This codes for CASSPRDSYTEAFF.

CDR3 DNA: TGCAGCGTCAGACAGGCCCCGGGCACTGAAGCTTTCTTT. Its protein is CSVRQAPGTEAFF. This chain links TRBV29-1 with TRBJ1-1; a weak D match, TRBD1 (6 bases). Looked up from germline, CDR1 is SQVTM and CDR2 is ANQGSEA. Trimming stripped 6 bases from V and 4 bases from J, with 15 bases between. The CDR3 covers 13 residues.

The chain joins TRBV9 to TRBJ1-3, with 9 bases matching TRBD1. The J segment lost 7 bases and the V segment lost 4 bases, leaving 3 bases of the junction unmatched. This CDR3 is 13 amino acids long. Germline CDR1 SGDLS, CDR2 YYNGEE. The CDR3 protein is CASSPGTGNTIYF. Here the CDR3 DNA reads TGTGCCAGCAGCCCAGGGACAGGGAACACCATATATTTT.

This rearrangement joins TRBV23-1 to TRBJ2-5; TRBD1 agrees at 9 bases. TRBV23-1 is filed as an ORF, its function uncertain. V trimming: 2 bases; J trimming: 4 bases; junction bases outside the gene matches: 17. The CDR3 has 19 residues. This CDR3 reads CASSQIRTEQGAKRETQYF. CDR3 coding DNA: TGCGCCAGCAGTCAAATCCGAACCGAACAGGGGGCGAAACGAGAGACCCAGTACTTC.

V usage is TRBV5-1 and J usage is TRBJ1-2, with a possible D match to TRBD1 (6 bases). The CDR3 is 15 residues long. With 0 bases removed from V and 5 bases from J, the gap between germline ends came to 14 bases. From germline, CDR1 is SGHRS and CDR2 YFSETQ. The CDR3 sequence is CASSLENRVEYGYTF. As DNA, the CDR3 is TGCGCCAGCAGCTTGGAGAACAGGGTAGAGTATGGCTACACCTTC.

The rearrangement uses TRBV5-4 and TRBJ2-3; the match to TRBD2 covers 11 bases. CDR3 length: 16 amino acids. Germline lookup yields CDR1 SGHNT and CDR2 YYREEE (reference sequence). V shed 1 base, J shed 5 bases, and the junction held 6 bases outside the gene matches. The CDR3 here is CASSLQSLAGGDTQYF. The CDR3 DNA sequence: TGTGCCAGCAGCTTGCAGTCTCTAGCGGGGGGAGATACGCAGTATTTT. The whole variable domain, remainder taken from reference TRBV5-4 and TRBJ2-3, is ETGVTQSPTHLIKTRGQQVTLRCSSQSGHNTVSWYQQALGQGPQFIFQYYREEENGRGNFPPRFSGLQFPNYSSELNVNALELDDSALYLCASSLQSLAGGDTQYFGPGTRLTVL.

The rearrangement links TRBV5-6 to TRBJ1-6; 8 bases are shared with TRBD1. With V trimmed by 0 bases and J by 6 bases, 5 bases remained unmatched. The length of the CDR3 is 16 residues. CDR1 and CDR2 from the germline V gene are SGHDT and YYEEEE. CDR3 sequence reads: CASSLGQGRINSPLHF. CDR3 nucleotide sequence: TGTGCCAGCAGCTTGGGACAGGGGCGCATTAATTCACCCCTCCACTTT.

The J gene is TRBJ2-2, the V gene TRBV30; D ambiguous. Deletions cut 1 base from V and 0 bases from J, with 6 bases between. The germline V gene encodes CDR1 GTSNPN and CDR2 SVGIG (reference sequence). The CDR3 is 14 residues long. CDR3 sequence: CAWSAVANTGELFF. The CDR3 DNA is TGTGCCTGGAGTGCTGTCGCGAACACCGGGGAGCTGTTTTTT.

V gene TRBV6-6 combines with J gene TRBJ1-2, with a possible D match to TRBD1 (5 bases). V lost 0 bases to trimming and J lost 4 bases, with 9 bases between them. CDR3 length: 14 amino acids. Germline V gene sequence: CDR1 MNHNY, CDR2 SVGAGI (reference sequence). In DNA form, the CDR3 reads TGTGCCAGCAGTTACTCGGGGGAGGGCTATGGCTACACCTTC. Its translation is CASSYSGEGYGYTF.

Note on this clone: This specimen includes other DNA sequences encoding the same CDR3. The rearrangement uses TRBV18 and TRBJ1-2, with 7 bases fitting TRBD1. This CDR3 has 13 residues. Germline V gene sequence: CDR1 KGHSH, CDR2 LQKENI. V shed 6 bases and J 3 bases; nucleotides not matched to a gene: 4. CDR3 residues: CASSPGTDYGYTF. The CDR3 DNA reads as TGTGCCAGCTCCCCCGGGACAGACTATGGCTACACCTTC.

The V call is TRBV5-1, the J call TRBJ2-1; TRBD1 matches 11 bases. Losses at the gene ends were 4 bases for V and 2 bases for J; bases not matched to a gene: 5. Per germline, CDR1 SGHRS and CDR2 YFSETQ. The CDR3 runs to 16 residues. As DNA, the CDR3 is TGCGCCAGCAGCCAAGGGACAGGGGGAGCCTACAATGAGCAGTTCTTC. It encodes CASSQGTGGAYNEQFF. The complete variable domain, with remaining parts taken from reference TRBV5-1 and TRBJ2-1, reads KAGVTQTPRYLIKTRGQQVTLSCSPISGHRSVSWYQQTPGQGLQFLFEYFSETQRNKGNFPGRFSGRQFSNSRSEMNVSTLELGDSALYLCASSQGTGGAYNEQFFGPGTRLTVL.

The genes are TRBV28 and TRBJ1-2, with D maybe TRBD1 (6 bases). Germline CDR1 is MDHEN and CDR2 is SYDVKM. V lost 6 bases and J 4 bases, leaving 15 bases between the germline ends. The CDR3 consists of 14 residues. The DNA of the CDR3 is TGTGCCAGCAGAACCAGACAGGACCTCTATGGCTACACCTTC. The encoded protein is CASRTRQDLYGYTF.

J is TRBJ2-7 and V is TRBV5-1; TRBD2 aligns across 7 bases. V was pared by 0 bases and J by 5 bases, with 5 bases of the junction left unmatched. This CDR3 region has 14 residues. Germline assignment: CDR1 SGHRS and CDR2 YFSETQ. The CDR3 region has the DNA TGCGCCAGCAGCTTGGAGGTCGCGGGGGACGAGCAGTACTTC. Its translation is CASSLEVAGDEQYF.

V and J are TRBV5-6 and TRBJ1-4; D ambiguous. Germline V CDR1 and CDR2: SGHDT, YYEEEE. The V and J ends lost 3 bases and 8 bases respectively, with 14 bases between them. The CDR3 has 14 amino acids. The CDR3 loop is CASSYLTSSEKLFF. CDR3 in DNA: TGTGCCAGCAGCTACCTGACAAGTTCAGAAAAACTGTTTTTT.

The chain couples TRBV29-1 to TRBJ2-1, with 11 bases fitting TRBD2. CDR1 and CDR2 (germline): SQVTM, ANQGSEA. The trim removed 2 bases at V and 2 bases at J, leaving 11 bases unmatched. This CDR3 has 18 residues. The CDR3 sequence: CSVERVSGGDLTYNEQFF. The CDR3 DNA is TGCAGCGTTGAAAGGGTTAGCGGGGGGGACCTAACCTACAATGAGCAGTTCTTC.

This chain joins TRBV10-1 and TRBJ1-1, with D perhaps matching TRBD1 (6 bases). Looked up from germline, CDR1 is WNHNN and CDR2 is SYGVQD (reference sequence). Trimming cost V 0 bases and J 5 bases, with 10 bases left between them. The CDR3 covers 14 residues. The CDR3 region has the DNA TGCGCCAGCAGTGAGTCGGGAGGGGGGACTGAAGCTTTCTTT. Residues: CASSESGGGTEAFF.

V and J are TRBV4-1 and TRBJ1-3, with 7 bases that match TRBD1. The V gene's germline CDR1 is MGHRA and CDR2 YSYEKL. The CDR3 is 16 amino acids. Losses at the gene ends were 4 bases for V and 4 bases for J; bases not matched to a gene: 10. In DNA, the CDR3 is TGCGCCAGCAGCCCCCCGGGACAGCTTGCAGGAAACACCATATATTTT. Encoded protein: CASSPPGQLAGNTIYF.

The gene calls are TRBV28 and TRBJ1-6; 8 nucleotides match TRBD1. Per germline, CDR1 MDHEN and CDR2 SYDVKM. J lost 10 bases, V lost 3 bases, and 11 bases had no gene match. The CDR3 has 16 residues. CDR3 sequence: CASSFLTGQGGSPLHF. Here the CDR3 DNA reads TGTGCCAGCAGTTTCCTCACCGGACAGGGAGGATCACCCCTCCACTTT.

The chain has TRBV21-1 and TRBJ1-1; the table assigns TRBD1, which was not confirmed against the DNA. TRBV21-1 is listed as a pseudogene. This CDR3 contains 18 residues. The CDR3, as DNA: TGTGCCAGCAGTCATAGGACAGCCCCCTTGAGGATGAACACTGAAGCTTTCTTT. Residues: CASSHRTAPLRMNTEAFF.

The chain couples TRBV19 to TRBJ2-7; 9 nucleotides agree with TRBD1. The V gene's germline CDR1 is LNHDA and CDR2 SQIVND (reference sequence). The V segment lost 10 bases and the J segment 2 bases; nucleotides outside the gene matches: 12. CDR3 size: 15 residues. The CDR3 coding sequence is TGTGCCACCTCCGTCGGGACAGGGAATCCCTACGAGCAGTACTTC. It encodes CATSVGTGNPYEQYF.

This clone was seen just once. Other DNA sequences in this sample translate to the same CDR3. CDR3 residues: CATSRDRGEKLFF. The CDR3 coding sequence is TGTGCCACCAGCAGAGATAGGGGGGAAAAACTGTTTTTT. This chain links TRBV15 with TRBJ1-4, with D tentatively TRBD1 (6 bases). Trimming removed 0 bases from V and 8 bases from J, with 7 bases in between. From germline, CDR1 is LNHNV and CDR2 YYDKDF (reference sequence). The CDR3 is 13 residues long.

The CDR3 loop is CASSSGFPYEQYF. Here the CDR3 DNA reads TGTGCCAGCAGTTCAGGGTTTCCCTACGAGCAGTACTTC. This chain uses TRBV6-5 with TRBJ2-7, with D possibly TRBD1 on 5 matching bases. The CDR3 has 13 residues. Germline CDR1 is MNHEY and CDR2 is SVGAGI. Trimming pared 4 bases from V and 2 bases from J, leaving 9 bases between.

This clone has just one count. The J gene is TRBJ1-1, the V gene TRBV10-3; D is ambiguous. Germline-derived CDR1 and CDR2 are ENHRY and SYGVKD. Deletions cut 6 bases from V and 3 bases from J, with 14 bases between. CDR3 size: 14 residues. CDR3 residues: CAIRKGQEDTEAFF. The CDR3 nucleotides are TGTGCCATCAGGAAGGGCCAGGAGGACACTGAAGCTTTCTTT.

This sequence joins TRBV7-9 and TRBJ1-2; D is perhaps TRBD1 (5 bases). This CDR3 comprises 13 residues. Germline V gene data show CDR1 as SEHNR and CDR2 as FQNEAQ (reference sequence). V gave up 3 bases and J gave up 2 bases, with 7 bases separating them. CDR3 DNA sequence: TGTGCCAGCAGCTTTCAGGGAAACTATGGCTACACCTTC. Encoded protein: CASSFQGNYGYTF.

As DNA, the CDR3 is TGTGCCAGCAGCTTAGTTCTGGGGCACACCGGGGAGCTGTTTTTT. Translated, it gives CASSLVLGHTGELFF. This sequence joins TRBV7-9 and TRBJ2-2, with D possibly being TRBD1 (5 bases). Looked up from germline, CDR1 is SEHNR and CDR2 is FQNEAQ (reference sequence). V lost 1 base, J lost 3 bases, and 9 bases lay in between. This CDR3 contains 15 residues.

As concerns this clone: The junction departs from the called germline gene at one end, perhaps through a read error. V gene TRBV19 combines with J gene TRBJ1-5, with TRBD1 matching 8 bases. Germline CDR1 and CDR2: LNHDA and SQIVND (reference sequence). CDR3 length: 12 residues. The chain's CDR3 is CASTGGKQPQHF. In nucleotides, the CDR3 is TGTGCCAGTACAGGGGGCAAACAGCCCCAGCATTTT.

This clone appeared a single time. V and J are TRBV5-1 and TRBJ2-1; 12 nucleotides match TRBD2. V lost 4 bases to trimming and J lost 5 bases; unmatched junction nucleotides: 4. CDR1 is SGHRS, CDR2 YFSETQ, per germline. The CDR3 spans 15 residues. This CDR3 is CASSQTSGGNNEQFF. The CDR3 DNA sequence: TGCGCCAGCAGCCAAACTAGCGGGGGGAACAATGAGCAGTTCTTC.

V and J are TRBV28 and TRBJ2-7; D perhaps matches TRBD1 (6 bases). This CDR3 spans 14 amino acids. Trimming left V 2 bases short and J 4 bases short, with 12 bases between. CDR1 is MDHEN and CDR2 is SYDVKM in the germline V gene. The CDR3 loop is CASSLRGRGYEQYF. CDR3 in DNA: TGTGCCAGCAGTTTACGAGGCAGGGGTTACGAGCAGTACTTC.